These T cell receptor beta chains were read from a single sample in a study of blood T cell repertoires in COVID-19. Profiling relied on immunoSEQ multiplex PCR, and the TCRdb table lists in-frame clones only, not all of them. The profile shows approximately 150,000 clones, roughly 84% of them singletons. The sequencing sample was made of peripheral blood. These receptors were taken from a woman aged 80 or over with acute or convalescent COVID-19. The CDR3 runs from the conserved cysteine through the conserved F or W.

CDR3 protein	V gene	J gene
CASSLGTSVGEQFF	TRBV7-2	TRBJ2-1
CASQKVTGVGWNQPQHF	TRBV19	TRBJ1-5
CASSPSFQGAGGNTIYF	TRBV3-1/TRBV3-2	TRBJ1-3
CASSRLGQKNTEAFF	TRBV5-1	TRBJ1-1
CASSYSNMNTEAFF	TRBV6-5	TRBJ1-1
CASSAIANSYNEQFF	TRBV5-4	TRBJ2-1
CASSSRLAFRETQYF	TRBV7-6	TRBJ2-5
CASSLFGRKLNYGYTF	TRBV11-2	TRBJ1-2
CASSSLGSVRELQFF	TRBV7-2	TRBJ2-1
CASSQDSLRGEKLFF	TRBV4-3	TRBJ1-4
CASSLAPHGAGELFF	TRBV5-5	TRBJ2-2
CASSYSANYGYTF	TRBV6-5	TRBJ1-2
CASSQAYSGELFF	TRBV3-1/TRBV3-2	TRBJ2-2
CASSVDSGRSYEQFF	TRBV10-1	TRBJ2-1
CASSFSGTGVRKLFF	TRBV5-8	TRBJ1-4
CATSRRVNEKLFF	TRBV15	TRBJ1-4
CASSENRGRTEAFF	TRBV6-1	TRBJ1-1
CAWSRGGTSYEQYF	TRBV30	TRBJ2-7
CASTPDRFGAFF	TRBV19	TRBJ1-1
CASSEGGAGTEAFF	TRBV7-6	TRBJ1-1
CASSFLNRASNQPQHF	TRBV5-6	TRBJ1-5
CASTLRTDREETEAFF	TRBV5-1	TRBJ1-1
CASSLGQANTEAFF	TRBV7-2	TRBJ1-1
CASSLDESSPLHF	TRBV5-6	TRBJ1-6
CAINKAGVNTDTQYF	TRBV10-3	TRBJ2-3
CASSREESGSFYNEQFF	TRBV7-6	TRBJ2-1
CASSQVQDSSYNEQFF	TRBV3-1/TRBV3-2	TRBJ2-1
CASGQGGDGDTQYF	TRBV12-5	TRBJ2-3
CASSVTGLNTGELFF	TRBV9	TRBJ2-2
CASSLQGQGNSPLHF	TRBV6-2/TRBV6-3	TRBJ1-6
CASSARQGGGTEAFF	TRBV5-4	TRBJ1-1
CASSPLGTSGRGEQFF	TRBV18	TRBJ2-1
CATSRGRLEGYTF	TRBV15	TRBJ1-2
CASSQVLSAHYNEQFF	TRBV4-3	TRBJ2-1
CASSQGLALNEQFF	TRBV25-1	TRBJ2-1
CASSLVTGAGEQYF	TRBV7-7	TRBJ2-7
CASSQPGGGANVLTF	TRBV23-1	TRBJ2-6
CASSVEGELGYEQFF	TRBV9	TRBJ2-1
CASRNPLSYEQYF	TRBV6-1	TRBJ2-7